This passage covers 3 T cell receptor beta chains from one sample sequenced in a study of control samples from healthy donors and cancer patients. TCRdb's copy holds only in-frame clones and misses some; the assay was immunoSEQ multiplex PCR. The sample holds roughly 190,000 clones; approximately 90% are singletons and the top ten take about 1.7%. Sequences were obtained from blood. All receptors come from a man aged 30 to 39 in good health.

This clone showed up just once. The J gene is TRBJ2-7, the V gene TRBV6-6, with D hard to call. The V and J ends lost 6 bases and 0 bases respectively, with 12 bases between them. Germline V gene sequence: CDR1 MNHNY, CDR2 SVGAGI (reference sequence). This CDR3 region has 14 residues. CDR3 nucleotide sequence: TGTGCCAGCAGCCAGGAACGACTCTCCTACGAGCAGTACTTC. Its translation is CASSQERLSYEQYF.

The rearrangement links TRBV27 to TRBJ1-6, with D possibly being TRBD1 (5 bases). Trimming removed 3 bases from V and 10 bases from J, with 13 bases in between. Germline assignment: CDR1 MNHEY and CDR2 SMNVEV (reference sequence). The CDR3 runs 14 residues. CDR3 residues: CASSLSRVGSPLHF. The CDR3 nucleotides read TGTGCCAGCAGTTTGAGCAGGGTAGGATCACCCCTCCACTTT.

CDR3 DNA: TGTGCCAGCAGCTCCGGGGCTAACTATGGCTACACCTTC. Protein product: CASSSGANYGYTF. This chain joins TRBV6-2 or TRBV6-3 and TRBJ1-2, with D unresolved. In germline, CDR1 is MNHEY, CDR2 SVGEGT. The CDR3 runs 13 residues. V lost 6 bases to trimming and J lost 0 bases, with 8 bases between them.